A single TCR beta chain is shown here with its context. Its antigen is not known. This record belongs to a study of T cell responses to AZD1222 COVID-19 vaccine. General observations from the study: Only a handful of AZD1222 recipients tested seropositive at baseline. Once two AZD1222 doses were given, Spike-specific TCR breadth and depth went up.

The data were produced by immunoSEQ multiplex PCR, yet TCRdb's version contains in-frame clones alone and is incomplete. Found here are some 150,000 clones, 90% of them singletons; the top ten hold about 2%. The receptor's source is an adult in good health. The sequenced sample was peripheral blood, obtained on day 0 of AZD1222 vaccination.

This CDR3 is CATSDSASGYNEQFF. The CDR3 DNA follows: TGTGCCACCAGTGATTCCGCTAGCGGATACAATGAGCAGTTCTTC. The genes are TRBV24-1 and TRBJ2-1; 7 bases line up with TRBD2. Germline V gene sequence: CDR1 KGHDR, CDR2 SFDVKD. Germline trimming cut 2 bases from V and 4 bases from J; bases unmatched to any gene: 4. The CDR3 has 15 amino acids.